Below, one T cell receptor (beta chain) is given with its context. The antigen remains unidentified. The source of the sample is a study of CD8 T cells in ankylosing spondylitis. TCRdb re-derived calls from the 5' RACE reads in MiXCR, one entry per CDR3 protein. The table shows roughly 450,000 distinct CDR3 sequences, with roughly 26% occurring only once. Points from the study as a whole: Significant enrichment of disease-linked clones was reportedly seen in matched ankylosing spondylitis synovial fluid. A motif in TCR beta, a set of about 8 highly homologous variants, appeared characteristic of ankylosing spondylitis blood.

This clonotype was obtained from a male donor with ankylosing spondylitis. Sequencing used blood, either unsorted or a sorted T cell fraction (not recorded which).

CDR3 in amino acids: CASSLRDSLYEQYF. The CDR3 region has the DNA TGTGCCAGCAGTTTAAGGGACAGCCTCTACGAGCAGTACTTC. This rearrangement joins TRBV12-3 or TRBV12-4 to TRBJ2-7; TRBD1 agrees at 7 bases. With V trimmed by 2 bases and J by 3 bases, 4 bases remained unmatched. CDR3 length: 14 amino acids.